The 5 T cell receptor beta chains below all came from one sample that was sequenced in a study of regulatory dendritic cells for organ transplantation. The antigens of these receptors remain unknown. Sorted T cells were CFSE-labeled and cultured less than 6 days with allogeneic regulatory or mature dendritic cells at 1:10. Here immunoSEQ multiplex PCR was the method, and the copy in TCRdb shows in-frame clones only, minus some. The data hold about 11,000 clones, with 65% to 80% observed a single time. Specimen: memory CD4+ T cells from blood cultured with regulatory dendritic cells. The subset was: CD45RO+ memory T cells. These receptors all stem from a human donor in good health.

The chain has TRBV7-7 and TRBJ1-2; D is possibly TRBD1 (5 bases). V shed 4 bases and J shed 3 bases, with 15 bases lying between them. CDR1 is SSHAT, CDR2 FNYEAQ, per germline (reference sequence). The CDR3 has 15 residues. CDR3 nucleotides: TGTGCCAGCAGCTGGAGGGACCTGGAGGACTATGGCTACACCTTC. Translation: CASSWRDLEDYGYTF. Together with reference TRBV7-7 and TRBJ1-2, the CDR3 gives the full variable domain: GAGVSQSPRYKVTKRGQDVTLRCDPISSHATLYWYQQALGQGPEFLTYFNYEAQPDKSGLPSDRFSAERPEGSISTLTIQRTEQRDSAMYRCASSWRDLEDYGYTFGSGTRLTVV.

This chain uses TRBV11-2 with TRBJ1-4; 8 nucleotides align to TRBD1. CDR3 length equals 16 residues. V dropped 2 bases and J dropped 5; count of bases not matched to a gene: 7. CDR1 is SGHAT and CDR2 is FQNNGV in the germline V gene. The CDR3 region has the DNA TGTGCCAGCAGCTTACGGACAGGGCTTAAGAATGAAAAACTGTTTTTT. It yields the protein CASSLRTGLKNEKLFF.

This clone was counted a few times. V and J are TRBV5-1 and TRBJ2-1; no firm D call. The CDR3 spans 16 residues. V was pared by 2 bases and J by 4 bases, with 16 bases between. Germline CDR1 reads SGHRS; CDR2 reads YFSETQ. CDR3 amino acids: CASSLSGAPGYNEQFF. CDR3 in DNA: TGCGCCAGCAGCTTATCCGGAGCTCCCGGTTACAATGAGCAGTTCTTC. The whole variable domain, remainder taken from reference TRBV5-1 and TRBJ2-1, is KAGVTQTPRYLIKTRGQQVTLSCSPISGHRSVSWYQQTPGQGLQFLFEYFSETQRNKGNFPGRFSGRQFSNSRSEMNVSTLELGDSALYLCASSLSGAPGYNEQFFGPGTRLTVL.

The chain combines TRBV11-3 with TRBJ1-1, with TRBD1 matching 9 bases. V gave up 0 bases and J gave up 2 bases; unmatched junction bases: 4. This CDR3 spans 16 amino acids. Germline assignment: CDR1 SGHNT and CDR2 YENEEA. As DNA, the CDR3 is TGTGCCAGCAGCTTAGATTTGACAGGGGGTAACACTGAAGCTTTCTTT. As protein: CASSLDLTGGNTEAFF. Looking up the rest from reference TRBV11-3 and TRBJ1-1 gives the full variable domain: EAGVVQSPRYKIIEKKQPVAFWCNPISGHNTLYWYLQNLGQGPELLIRYENEEAVDDSQLPKDRFSAERLKGVDSTLKIQPAELGDSAVYLCASSLDLTGGNTEAFFGQGTRLTVV.

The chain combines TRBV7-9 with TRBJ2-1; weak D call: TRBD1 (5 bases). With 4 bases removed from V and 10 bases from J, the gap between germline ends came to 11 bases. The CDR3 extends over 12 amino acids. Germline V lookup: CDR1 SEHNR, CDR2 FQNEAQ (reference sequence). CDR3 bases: TGTGCCAGCAGCTCACAGGACACGGAGCAGTTCTTC. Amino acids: CASSSQDTEQFF.